This T cell receptor (beta chain) was observed in a study of cytomegalovirus exposure and HLA in healthy donors. Across the whole study: Within an early data release were 80 million to 90 million unique TCRs drawn from HLA-typed donors.

The study ran its PCR with 60 Vbeta and 13 Jbeta primers. Profiled with immunoSEQ multiplex PCR; TCRdb holds only in-frame clones, not every one. The repertoire holds about 120,000 clones, roughly 80% seen once, with approximately 8.8% in the top ten. The CDR3 runs 13 residues. Germline V gives CDR1 SGHAT, CDR2 FQNNGV. With 4 bases removed from V and 3 bases from J, the gap between germline ends came to 9 bases. J is TRBJ2-5 and V is TRBV11-2, with D perhaps matching TRBD2 (5 bases). The receptor was isolated from a female donor in good health and CMV-seropositive. Sequencing used PBMCs. CDR3 coding DNA: TGTGCCAGCAGCTACGGGATTAAAGAGACCCAGTACTTC. Translation: CASSYGIKETQYF.